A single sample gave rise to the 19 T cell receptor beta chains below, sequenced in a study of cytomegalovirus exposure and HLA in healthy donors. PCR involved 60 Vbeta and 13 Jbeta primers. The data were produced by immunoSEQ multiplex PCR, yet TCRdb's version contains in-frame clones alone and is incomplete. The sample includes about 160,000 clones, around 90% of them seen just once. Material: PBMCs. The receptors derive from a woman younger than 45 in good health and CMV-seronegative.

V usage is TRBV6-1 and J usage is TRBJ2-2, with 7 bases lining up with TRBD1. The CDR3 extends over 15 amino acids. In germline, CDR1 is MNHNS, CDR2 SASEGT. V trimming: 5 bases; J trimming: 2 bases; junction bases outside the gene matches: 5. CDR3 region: CASSIGQVNTGELFF. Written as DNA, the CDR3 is TGTGCCAGCAGTATCGGACAGGTTAACACCGGGGAGCTGTTTTTT.

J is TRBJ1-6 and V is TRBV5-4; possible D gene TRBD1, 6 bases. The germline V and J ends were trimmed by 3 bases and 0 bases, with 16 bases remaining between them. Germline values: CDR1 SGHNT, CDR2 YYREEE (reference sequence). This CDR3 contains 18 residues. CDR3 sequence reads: CASSSGPTGSSYNSPLHF. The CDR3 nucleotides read TGTGCCAGCAGCTCGGGACCCACAGGGAGCTCCTATAATTCACCCCTCCACTTT.

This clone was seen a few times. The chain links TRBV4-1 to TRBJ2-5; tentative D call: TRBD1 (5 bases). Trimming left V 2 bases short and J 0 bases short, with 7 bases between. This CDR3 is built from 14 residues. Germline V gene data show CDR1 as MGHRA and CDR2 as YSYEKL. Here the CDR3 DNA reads TGCGCCAGCAGCCAACCACAGGACCAAGAGACCCAGTACTTC. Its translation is CASSQPQDQETQYF.

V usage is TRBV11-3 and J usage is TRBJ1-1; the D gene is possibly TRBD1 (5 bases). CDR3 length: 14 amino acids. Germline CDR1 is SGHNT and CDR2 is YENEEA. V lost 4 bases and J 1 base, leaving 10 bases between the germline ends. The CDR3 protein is CASSSRGSNTEAFF. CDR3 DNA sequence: TGTGCCAGCAGCTCCCGGGGGTCGAACACTGAAGCTTTCTTT. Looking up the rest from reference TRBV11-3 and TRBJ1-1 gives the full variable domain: EAGVVQSPRYKIIEKKQPVAFWCNPISGHNTLYWYLQNLGQGPELLIRYENEEAVDDSQLPKDRFSAERLKGVDSTLKIQPAELGDSAVYLCASSSRGSNTEAFFGQGTRLTVV.

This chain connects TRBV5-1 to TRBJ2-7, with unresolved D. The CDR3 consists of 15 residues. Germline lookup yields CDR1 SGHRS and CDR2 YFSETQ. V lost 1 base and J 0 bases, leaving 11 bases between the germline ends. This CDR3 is CASSLTDLSSYEQYF. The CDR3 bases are TGCGCCAGCAGCTTGACTGATCTTAGCTCCTACGAGCAGTACTTC.

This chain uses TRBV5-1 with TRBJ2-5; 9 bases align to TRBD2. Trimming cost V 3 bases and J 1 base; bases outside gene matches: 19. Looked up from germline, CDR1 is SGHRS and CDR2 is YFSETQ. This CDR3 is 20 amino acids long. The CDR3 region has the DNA TGCGCCAGCAGCTCAGCGGGGGGCCCAGTGGTAGCGGCATTCCAAGAGACCCAGTACTTC. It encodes CASSSAGGPVVAAFQETQYF.

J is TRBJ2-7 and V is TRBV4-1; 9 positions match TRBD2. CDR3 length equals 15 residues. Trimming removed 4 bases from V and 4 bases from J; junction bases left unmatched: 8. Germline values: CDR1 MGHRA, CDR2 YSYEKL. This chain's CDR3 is CASSPLSGRTYEQYF. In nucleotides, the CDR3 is TGCGCCAGCAGCCCCCTCAGCGGGAGGACTTACGAGCAGTACTTC.

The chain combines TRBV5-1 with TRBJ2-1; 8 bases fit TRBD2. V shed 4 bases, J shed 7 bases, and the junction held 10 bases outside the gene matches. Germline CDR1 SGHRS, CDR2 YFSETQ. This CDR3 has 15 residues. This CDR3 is CASSGSSAGDNEQFF. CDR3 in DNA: TGCGCCAGCAGCGGTTCGTCAGCGGGAGATAATGAGCAGTTCTTC. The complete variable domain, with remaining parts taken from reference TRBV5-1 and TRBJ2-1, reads KAGVTQTPRYLIKTRGQQVTLSCSPISGHRSVSWYQQTPGQGLQFLFEYFSETQRNKGNFPGRFSGRQFSNSRSEMNVSTLELGDSALYLCASSGSSAGDNEQFFGPGTRLTVL.

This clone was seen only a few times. CDR3 protein: CASSQVRTETEAFF. CDR3 sequence (DNA): TGCGCCAGCAGCCAAGTTCGGACAGAGACCGAAGCTTTCTTT. The chain joins TRBV4-1 to TRBJ1-1; D perhaps matches TRBD1 (6 bases). Germline V gene lookup returns CDR1 MGHRA and CDR2 YSYEKL. The V and J ends lost 1 base and 8 bases respectively, with 14 bases between them. This CDR3 region has 14 residues.

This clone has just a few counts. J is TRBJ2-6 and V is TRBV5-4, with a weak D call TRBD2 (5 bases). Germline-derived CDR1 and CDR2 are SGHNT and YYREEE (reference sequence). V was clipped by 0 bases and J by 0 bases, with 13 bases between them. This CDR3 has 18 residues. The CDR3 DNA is TGTGCCAGCAGCTTGGGCGGGCGGACCCTCTCTGGGGCCAACGTCCTGACTTTC. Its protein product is CASSLGGRTLSGANVLTF.

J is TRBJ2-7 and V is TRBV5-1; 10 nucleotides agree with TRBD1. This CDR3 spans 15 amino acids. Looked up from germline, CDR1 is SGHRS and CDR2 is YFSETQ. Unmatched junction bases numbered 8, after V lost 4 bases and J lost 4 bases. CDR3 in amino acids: CASSPARTGGYEQYF. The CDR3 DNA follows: TGCGCCAGCAGCCCGGCGCGGACAGGGGGTTACGAGCAGTACTTC.

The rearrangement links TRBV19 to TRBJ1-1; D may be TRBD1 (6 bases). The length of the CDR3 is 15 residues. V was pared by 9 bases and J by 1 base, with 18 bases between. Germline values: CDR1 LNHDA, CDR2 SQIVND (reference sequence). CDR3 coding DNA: TGTGCCAGCCTTCGGGGGGGGCGGCCGAACACTGAAGCTTTCTTT. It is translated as CASLRGGRPNTEAFF.

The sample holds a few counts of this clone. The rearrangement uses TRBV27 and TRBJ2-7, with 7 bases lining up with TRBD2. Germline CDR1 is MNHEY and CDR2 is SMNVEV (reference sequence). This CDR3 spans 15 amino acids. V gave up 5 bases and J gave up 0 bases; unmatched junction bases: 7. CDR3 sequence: CASSTTAGISYEQYF. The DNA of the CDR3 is TGTGCCAGCAGTACGACAGCGGGAATCTCCTACGAGCAGTACTTC.

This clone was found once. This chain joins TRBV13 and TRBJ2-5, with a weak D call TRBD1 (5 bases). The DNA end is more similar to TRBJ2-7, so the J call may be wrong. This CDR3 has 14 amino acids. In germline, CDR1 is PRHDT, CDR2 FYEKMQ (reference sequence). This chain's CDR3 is CASSLTDSSYEQYF. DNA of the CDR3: TGTGCCAGCAGCTTGACAGATAGCTCCTACGAGCAGTACTTC.

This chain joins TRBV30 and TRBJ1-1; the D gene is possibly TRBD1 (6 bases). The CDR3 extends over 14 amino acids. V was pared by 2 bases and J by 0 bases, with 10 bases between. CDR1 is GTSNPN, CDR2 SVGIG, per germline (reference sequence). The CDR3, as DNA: TGTGCCTGGAGTCCGGGACAAGTGAACACTGAAGCTTTCTTT. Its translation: CAWSPGQVNTEAFF.

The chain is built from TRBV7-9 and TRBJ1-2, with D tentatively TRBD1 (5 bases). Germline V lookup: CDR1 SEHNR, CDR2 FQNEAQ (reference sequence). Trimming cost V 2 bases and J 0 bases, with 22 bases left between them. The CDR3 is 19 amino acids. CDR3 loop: CASSLFVGFGGRANYGYTF. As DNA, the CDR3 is TGTGCCAGCAGCTTATTCGTTGGTTTCGGGGGACGAGCTAACTATGGCTACACCTTC.

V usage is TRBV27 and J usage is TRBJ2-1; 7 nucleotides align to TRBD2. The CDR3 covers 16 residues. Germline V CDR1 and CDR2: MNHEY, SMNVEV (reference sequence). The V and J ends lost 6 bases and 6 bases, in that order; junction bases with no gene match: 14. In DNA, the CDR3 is TGTGCCAGCAGACAAGGGTGGCTTCGGGGGGTCAATGAGCAGTTCTTC. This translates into CASRQGWLRGVNEQFF.

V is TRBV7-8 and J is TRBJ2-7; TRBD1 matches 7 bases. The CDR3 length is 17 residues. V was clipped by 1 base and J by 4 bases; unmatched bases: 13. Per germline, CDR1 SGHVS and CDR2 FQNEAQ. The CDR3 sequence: CASSLVRFGTAVYEQYF. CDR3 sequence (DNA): TGTGCCAGCAGCTTAGTGAGATTTGGGACAGCGGTTTACGAGCAGTACTTC.

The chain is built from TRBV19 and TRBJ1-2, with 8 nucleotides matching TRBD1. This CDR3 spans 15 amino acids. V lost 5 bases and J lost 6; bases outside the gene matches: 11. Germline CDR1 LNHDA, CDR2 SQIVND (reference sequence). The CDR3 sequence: CASSAGQGASHGYTF. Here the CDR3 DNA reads TGTGCCAGTAGTGCCGGGCAGGGGGCGTCTCATGGCTACACCTTC.